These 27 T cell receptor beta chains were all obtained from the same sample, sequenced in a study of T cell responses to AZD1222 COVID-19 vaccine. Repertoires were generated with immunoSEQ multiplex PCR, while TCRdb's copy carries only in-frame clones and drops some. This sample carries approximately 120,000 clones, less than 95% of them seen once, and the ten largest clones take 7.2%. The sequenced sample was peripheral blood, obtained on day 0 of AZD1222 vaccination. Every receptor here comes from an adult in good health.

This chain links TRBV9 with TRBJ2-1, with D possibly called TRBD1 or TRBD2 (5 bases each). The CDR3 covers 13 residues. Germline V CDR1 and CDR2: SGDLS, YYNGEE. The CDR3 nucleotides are TGTGGCCGCCGGGGCCCAGGCTACAATGAGCAGTTCTTC. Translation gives CGRRGPGYNEQFF.

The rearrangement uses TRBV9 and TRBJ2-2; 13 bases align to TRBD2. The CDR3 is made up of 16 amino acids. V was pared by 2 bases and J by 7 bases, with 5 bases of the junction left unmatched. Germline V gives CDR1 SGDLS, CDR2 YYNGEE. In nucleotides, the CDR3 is TGTGCCAGCAGCGTTGGACTAGCGGGAGTTGACGGGGAGCTGTTTTTT. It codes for CASSVGLAGVDGELFF.

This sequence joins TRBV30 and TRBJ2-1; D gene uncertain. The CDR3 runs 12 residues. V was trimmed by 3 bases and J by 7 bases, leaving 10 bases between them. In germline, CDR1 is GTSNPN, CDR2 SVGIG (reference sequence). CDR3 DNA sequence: TGTGCCTGGAGCGACACTCGGAATGAGCAGTTCTTC. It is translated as CAWSDTRNEQFF. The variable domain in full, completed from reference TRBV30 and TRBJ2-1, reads SQTIHQWPATLVQPVGSPLSLECTVEGTSNPNLYWYRQAAGRGLQLLFYSVGIGQISSEVPQNLSASRPQDRQFILSSKKLLLSDSGFYLCAWSDTRNEQFFGPGTRLTVL.

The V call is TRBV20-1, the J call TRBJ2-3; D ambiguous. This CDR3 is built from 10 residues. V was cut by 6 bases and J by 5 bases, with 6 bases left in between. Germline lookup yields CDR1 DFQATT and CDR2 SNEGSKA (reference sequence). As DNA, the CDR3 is TGCAGTGCGGCGGAAGATACGCAGTATTTT. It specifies CSAAEDTQYF.

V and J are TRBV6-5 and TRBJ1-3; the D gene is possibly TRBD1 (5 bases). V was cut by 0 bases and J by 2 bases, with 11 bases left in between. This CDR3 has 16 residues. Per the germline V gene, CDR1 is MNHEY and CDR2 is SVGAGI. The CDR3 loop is CASSYSRGVAGNTIYF. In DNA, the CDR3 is TGTGCCAGCAGTTACTCGAGAGGGGTCGCTGGAAACACCATATATTTT.

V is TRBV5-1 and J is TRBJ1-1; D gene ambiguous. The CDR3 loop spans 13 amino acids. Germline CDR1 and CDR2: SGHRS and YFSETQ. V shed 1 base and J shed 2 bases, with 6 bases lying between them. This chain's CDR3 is CASSLKGNTEAFF. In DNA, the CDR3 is TGCGCCAGCAGCTTGAAGGGTAACACTGAAGCTTTCTTT.

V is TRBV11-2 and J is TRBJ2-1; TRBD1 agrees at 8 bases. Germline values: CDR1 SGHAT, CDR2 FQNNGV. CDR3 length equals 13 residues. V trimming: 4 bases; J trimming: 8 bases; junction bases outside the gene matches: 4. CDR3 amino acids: CASSSDRDHEQFF. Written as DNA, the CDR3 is TGTGCCAGCAGCTCGGACAGGGACCATGAGCAGTTCTTC.

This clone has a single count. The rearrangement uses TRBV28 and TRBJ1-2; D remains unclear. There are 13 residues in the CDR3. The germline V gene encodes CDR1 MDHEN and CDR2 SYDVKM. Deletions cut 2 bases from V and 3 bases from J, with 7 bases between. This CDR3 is CASSLLGYYGYTF. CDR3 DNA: TGTGCCAGCAGTTTACTAGGTTACTATGGCTACACCTTC.

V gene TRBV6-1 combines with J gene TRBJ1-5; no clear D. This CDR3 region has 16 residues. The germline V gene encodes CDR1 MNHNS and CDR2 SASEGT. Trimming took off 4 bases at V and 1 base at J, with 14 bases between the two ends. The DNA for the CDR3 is TGTGCCAGCAGTGGGGCCCTTTTAGCGAGCAATCAGCCCCAGCATTTT. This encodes CASSGALLASNQPQHF.

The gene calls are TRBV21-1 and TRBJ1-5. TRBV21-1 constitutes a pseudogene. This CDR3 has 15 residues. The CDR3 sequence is CASSKGLNSNQPQHF. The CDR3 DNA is TGTGCCAGCAGCAAAGGACTGAATAGCAATCAGCCCCAGCATTTT.

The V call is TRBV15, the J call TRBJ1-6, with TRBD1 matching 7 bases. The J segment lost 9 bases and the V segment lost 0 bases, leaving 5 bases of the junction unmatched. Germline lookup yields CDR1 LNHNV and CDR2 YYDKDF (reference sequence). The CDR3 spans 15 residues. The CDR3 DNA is TGTGCCACCAGCAGAGACAGGGGGACCGGTTCACCCCTCCACTTT. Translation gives CATSRDRGTGSPLHF. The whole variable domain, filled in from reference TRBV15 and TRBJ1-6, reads DAMVIQNPRYQVTQFGKPVTLSCSQTLNHNVMYWYQQKSSQAPKLLFHYYDKDFNNEADTPDNFQSRRPNTSFCFLDIRSPGLGDTAMYLCATSRDRGTGSPLHFGNGTRLTVT.

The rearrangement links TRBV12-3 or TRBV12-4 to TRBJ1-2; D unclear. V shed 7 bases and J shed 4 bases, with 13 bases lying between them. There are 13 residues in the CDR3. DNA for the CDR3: TGTGCCAGCACCAAAACCGATAGCTATGGCTACACCTTC. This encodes CASTKTDSYGYTF.

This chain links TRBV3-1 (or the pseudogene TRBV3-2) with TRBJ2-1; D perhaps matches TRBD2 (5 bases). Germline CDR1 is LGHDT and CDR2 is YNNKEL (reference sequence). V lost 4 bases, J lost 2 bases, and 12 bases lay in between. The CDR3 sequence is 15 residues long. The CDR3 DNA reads TGTGCCAGCAGCCTAACTAGTCTCGCCTACAATGAGCAGTTCTTC. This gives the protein CASSLTSLAYNEQFF.

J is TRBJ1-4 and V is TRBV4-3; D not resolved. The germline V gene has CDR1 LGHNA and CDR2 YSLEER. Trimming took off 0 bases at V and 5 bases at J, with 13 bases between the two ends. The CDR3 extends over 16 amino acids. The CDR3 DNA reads TGCGCCAGCAGCCAAGATTGGAAGGAGTCGAATGAAAAACTGTTTTTT. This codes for CASSQDWKESNEKLFF.

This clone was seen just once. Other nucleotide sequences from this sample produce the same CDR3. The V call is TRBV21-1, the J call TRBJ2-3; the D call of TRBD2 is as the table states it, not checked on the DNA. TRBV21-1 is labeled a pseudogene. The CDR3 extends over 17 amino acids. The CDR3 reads CASSKGGTSRFTDTQYF. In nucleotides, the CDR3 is TGTGCCAGCAGCAAAGGCGGGACTAGCAGATTCACAGATACACAGTATTTT.

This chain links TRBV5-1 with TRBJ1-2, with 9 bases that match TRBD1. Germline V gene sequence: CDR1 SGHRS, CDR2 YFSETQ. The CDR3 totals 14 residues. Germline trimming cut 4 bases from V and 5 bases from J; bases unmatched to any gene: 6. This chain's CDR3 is CASSRPGQGYGYTF. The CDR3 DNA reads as TGCGCCAGCAGCCGTCCGGGACAGGGATATGGCTACACCTTC.

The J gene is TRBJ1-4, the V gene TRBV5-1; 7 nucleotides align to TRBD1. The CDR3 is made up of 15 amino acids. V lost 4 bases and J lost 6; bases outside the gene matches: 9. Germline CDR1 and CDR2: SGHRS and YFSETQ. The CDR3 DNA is TGCGCCAGCAGCGGCAGGGGGGTCGGATATGAAAAACTGTTTTTT. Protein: CASSGRGVGYEKLFF.

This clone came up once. The CDR3, as DNA: TGTGCCAGCAGTTTACTAAGCTCCTACAATGAGCAGTTCTTC. Encoded protein: CASSLLSSYNEQFF. The chain uses TRBV28 and TRBJ2-1; D not certain. V gave up 2 bases and J gave up 0 bases, with 5 bases separating them. The CDR3 spans 14 residues. The V gene's germline CDR1 is MDHEN and CDR2 SYDVKM.

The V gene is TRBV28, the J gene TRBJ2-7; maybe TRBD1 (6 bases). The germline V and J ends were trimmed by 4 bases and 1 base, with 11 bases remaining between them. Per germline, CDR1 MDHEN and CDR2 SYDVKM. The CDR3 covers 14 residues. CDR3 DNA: TGTGCCAGCAGTTATGGGGACAAGTCCTACGAGCAGTACTTC. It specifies CASSYGDKSYEQYF.

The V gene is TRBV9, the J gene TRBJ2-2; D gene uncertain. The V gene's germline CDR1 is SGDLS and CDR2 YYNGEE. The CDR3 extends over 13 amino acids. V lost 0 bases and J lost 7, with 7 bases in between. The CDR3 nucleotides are TGTGCCAGCAGCGTAGAGATGGTCGGGGAGCTGTTTTTT. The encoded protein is CASSVEMVGELFF.

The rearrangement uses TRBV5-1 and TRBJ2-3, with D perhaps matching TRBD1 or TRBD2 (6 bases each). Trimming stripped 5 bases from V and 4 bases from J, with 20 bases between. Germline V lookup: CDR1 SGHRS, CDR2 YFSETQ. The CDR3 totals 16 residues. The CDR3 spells CASRPGGRFGPDTQYF. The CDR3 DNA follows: TGCGCCAGCAGGCCCGGGGGCAGATTCGGGCCAGATACGCAGTATTTT.

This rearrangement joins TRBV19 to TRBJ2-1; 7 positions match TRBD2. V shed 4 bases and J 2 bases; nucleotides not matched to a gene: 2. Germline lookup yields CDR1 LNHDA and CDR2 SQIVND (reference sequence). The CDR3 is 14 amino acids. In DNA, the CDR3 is TGTGCCAGTAGTAGCGGGAGAGCCTACAATGAGCAGTTCTTC. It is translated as CASSSGRAYNEQFF.

The CDR3 DNA sequence: TGTGCCAGCTCACCCGGTCCAAGGGATTTGACAGATACGCAGTATTTT. It specifies CASSPGPRDLTDTQYF. V gene TRBV18 combines with J gene TRBJ2-3, with D uncertain. V was cut by 3 bases and J by 3 bases, with 16 bases left in between. Germline CDR1 and CDR2: KGHSH and LQKENI. CDR3 length equals 16 residues.

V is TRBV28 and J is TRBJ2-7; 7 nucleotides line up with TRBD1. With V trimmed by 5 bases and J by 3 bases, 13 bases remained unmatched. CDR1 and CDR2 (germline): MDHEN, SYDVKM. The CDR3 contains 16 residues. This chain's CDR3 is CASSTNNPGQLYEQYF. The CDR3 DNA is TGTGCCAGCAGTACCAATAATCCGGGACAGCTCTACGAGCAGTACTTC. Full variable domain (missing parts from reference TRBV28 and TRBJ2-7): DVKVTQSSRYLVKRTGEKVFLECVQDMDHENMFWYRQDPGLGLRLIYFSYDVKMKEKGDIPEGYSVSREKKERFSLILESASTNQTSMYLCASSTNNPGQLYEQYFGPGTRLTVT.

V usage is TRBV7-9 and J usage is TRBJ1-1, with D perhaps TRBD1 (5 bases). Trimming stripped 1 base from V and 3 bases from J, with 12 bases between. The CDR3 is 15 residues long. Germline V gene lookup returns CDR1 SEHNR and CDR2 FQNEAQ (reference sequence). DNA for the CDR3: TGTGCCAGCAGCTTAGTAGTAGGGGTAGACACTGAAGCTTTCTTT. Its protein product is CASSLVVGVDTEAFF.

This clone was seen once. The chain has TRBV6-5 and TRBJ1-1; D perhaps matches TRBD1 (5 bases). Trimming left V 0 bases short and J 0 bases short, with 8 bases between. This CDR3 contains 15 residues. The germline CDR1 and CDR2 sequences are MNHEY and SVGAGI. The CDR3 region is CASSYSTDLNTEAFF. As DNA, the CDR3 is TGTGCCAGCAGTTACTCGACAGATCTGAACACTGAAGCTTTCTTT.

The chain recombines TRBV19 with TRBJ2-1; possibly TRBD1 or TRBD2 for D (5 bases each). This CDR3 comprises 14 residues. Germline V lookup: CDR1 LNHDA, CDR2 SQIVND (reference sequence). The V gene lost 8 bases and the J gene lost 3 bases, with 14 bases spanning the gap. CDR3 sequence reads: CASGHGDGYNEQFF. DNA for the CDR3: TGTGCCAGTGGACACGGGGATGGCTACAATGAGCAGTTCTTC.